The 10 T cell receptor beta chains presented below share a single source sample, sequenced in a study of CD8 T cells in ankylosing spondylitis. TCRdb reprocessed the 5' RACE reads with MiXCR, giving one entry per CDR3 protein. Of approximately 350,000 distinct CDR3 sequences listed, about 20% are singletons. The specimen sequenced was blood, either unsorted or a sorted T cell fraction (not recorded which). These receptors originate from a male donor with ankylosing spondylitis or in good health (not recorded which).

This clonotype was observed a few times. At one end the junction does not follow the germline gene, possibly because of a read error. The genes are TRBV7-9 and TRBJ2-7; 10 positions match TRBD1. This CDR3 has 16 amino acids. From germline, CDR1 is SEHNR and CDR2 FQNEAQ (reference sequence). CDR3 protein: CASSVATRQGAYEQYF. DNA for the CDR3: TGTGCCAGCAGCGTAGCCACCAGACAGGGGGCATACGAGCAGTACTTC. The complete variable domain, with remaining parts taken from reference TRBV7-9 and TRBJ2-7, reads DTGVSQNPRHKITKRGQNVTFRCDPISEHNRLYWYRQTLGQGPEFLTYFQNEAQLEKSRLLSDRFSAERPKGSFSTLEIQRTEQGDSAMYLCASSVATRQGAYEQYFGPGTRLTVT.

In this sample, this clonotype turned up many times. The rearrangement uses TRBV29-1 and TRBJ2-1, with 8 positions matching TRBD1. The ends lost 3 bases at V and 4 bases at J; junction bases unmatched: 8. The CDR3 runs 15 residues. Germline V CDR1 and CDR2: SQVTM, ANQGSEA. The CDR3: CSVDGTGFVYNEQFF. CDR3 DNA sequence: TGCAGCGTTGACGGGACAGGTTTTGTTTACAATGAGCAGTTCTTC.

A remark on this clonotype: The conserved closing phenylalanine or tryptophan is absent in this CDR3, likely reflecting a read error. The chain carries TRBV29-1 and TRBJ2-7; TRBD1 matches 9 bases. Germline assignment: CDR1 SQVTM and CDR2 ANQGSEA. The V and J ends lost 6 bases and 3 bases, in that order; junction bases with no gene match: 6. This CDR3 is built from 13 residues. The CDR3 is CSVEQGAGYEQYY. DNA of the CDR3: TGCAGCGTAGAACAGGGGGCGGGCTACGAGCAGTACTAC.

A few counts support this clonotype. This chain connects TRBV20-1 to TRBJ2-7; TRBD1 matches at 10 bases. This CDR3 is built from 13 residues. Looked up from germline, CDR1 is DFQATT and CDR2 is SNEGSKA (reference sequence). The junction had 6 bases not matched to a gene; V was cut back by 6 bases and J by 4 bases. CDR3 loop: CSAVDRGFYEQYF. In DNA form, the CDR3 reads TGCAGTGCAGTGGACAGGGGGTTTTACGAGCAGTACTTC.

V usage is TRBV25-1 and J usage is TRBJ2-5; perhaps TRBD1 as D (6 bases). This CDR3 has 13 amino acids. V shed 5 bases and J shed 4 bases, with 11 bases lying between them. CDR1 is MGHDK, CDR2 SYGVNS, per germline. CDR3 residues: CASSPPDRETQYF. CDR3 nucleotide sequence: TGTGCCAGCAGTCCACCGGACAGAGAGACCCAGTACTTC.

V gene TRBV12-3 or TRBV12-4 combines with J gene TRBJ2-3, with unresolved D. This CDR3 is 18 amino acids long. With 3 bases removed from V and 6 bases from J, the gap between germline ends came to 25 bases. The CDR3 reads CASSLVLPGLASKDTQYF. CDR3 sequence (DNA): TGTGCCAGCAGTTTGGTTTTACCAGGCCTTGCCTCGAAGGATACGCAGTATTTT.

The rearrangement joins TRBV5-5 to TRBJ2-2; the match to TRBD1 covers 9 bases. The ends lost 4 bases at V and 4 bases at J; junction bases unmatched: 8. The CDR3 is 16 residues long. Germline V gene sequence: CDR1 SGHKS, CDR2 YYEKEE (reference sequence). CDR3: CASSRSDRGTTGELFF. Here the CDR3 DNA reads TGTGCCAGCAGCCGATCCGACAGGGGGACCACCGGGGAGCTGTTTTTT.

V and J are TRBV27 and TRBJ2-3; maybe TRBD1 (5 bases). This CDR3 contains 16 residues. Germline CDR1 MNHEY, CDR2 SMNVEV (reference sequence). V lost 5 bases and J 0 bases, leaving 15 bases between the germline ends. The CDR3 sequence is CASSTRTRPSTDTQYF. The CDR3 DNA sequence: TGTGCCAGCAGTACCCGGACAAGACCTAGCACAGATACGCAGTATTTT.

This clonotype was recorded a few times. This chain uses TRBV4-1 with TRBJ2-3, with D uncertain. V gave up 1 base and J gave up 2 bases, with 13 bases separating them. Germline values: CDR1 MGHRA, CDR2 YSYEKL. The CDR3 consists of 16 residues. The CDR3 DNA reads as TGCGCCAGCAGCCAAGTCGTAAGCACAGACACAGATACGCAGTATTTT. This translates into CASSQVVSTDTDTQYF.

This chain joins TRBV24-1 and TRBJ2-5; D gene unclear. The germline gives CDR1 KGHDR, CDR2 SFDVKD. Trimming removed 4 bases from V and 1 base from J, with 12 bases in between. CDR3 length: 15 amino acids. CDR3 sequence (DNA): TGTGCCACCAGTGACCCGACGGAAACCCAAGAGACCCAGTACTTC. It yields the protein CATSDPTETQETQYF.